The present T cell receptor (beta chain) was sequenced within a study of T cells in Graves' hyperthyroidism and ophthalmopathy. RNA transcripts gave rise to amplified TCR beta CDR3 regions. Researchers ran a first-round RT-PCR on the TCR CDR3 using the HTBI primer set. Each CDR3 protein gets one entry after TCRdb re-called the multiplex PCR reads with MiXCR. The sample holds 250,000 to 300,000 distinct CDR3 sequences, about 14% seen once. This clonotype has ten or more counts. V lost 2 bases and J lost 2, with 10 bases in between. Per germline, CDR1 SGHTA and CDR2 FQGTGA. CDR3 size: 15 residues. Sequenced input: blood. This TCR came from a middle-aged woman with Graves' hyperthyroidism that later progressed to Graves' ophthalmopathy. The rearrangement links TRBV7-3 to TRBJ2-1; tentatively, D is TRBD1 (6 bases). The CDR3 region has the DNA TGTGCCAGCAGCTTAGATCAGGGGACCTACAATGAGCAGTTCTTC. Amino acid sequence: CASSLDQGTYNEQFF.